A single sample gave rise to the 7 T cell receptor beta chains below, sequenced in a study of beta chain features in type 1 diabetes. Regarding the study as a whole: Moderately but significantly shorter TCRB CDR3s were found in Type 1 diabetes patients in all four CD4+ subsets.

cDNA synthesis used the whole RNA isolate, giving expressed TCRB sequences. Sequencing was performed with immunoSEQ multiplex PCR; in TCRdb, only in-frame clones are kept and a portion is missing. This sample has 300,000 to 350,000 clones; approximately 13% occur once, and the top ten carry about 0.015%. For these receptors, no antigen is known. The sample was naive CD4+ T cells from blood. The receptor source for this set is a woman aged 18-29 years with type 1 diabetes.

The rearrangement links TRBV29-1 to TRBJ1-1; TRBD1 agrees at 7 bases. V lost 1 base to trimming and J lost 8 bases; unmatched junction nucleotides: 10. The CDR3 is 14 amino acids. Germline-derived CDR1 and CDR2 are SQVTM and ANQGSEA. The CDR3 nucleotides read TGCAGCGTTGAAGGGCGACAGGGACACATGGAAGCTTTCTTT. This translates into CSVEGRQGHMEAFF.

This clone came up a few times. The rearrangement links TRBV4-3 to TRBJ2-2; D is uncertain. V shed 4 bases and J shed 3 bases, with 9 bases lying between them. The germline gives CDR1 LGHNA, CDR2 YSLEER. This CDR3 comprises 14 residues. The CDR3 DNA is TGCGCCAGCAGCCTACTGACTCACACCGGGGAGCTGTTTTTT. This translates into CASSLLTHTGELFF.

The chain carries TRBV18 and TRBJ2-1, with 8 bases matching TRBD1. J lost 10 bases, V lost 4 bases, and 3 bases had no gene match. Germline CDR1 KGHSH, CDR2 LQKENI. The CDR3 is made up of 12 amino acids. The CDR3 nucleotides are TGTGCCAGCTCACTTCGGACAGGGGAGCAGTTCTTC. Its translation is CASSLRTGEQFF.

This clone was counted a few times. The chain combines TRBV27 with TRBJ1-5; D gene unclear. The CDR3 totals 12 residues. From germline, CDR1 is MNHEY and CDR2 SMNVEV (reference sequence). V was shortened by 6 bases and J by 9 bases, with 12 bases between the two germline ends. The CDR3, as DNA: TGTGCCAGCAGGACTGCGGGCTGGCCCCAGCATTTT. Protein product: CASRTAGWPQHF.

J is TRBJ2-5 and V is TRBV18; D remains unclear. CDR3 length equals 13 residues. CDR1 and CDR2 (germline): KGHSH, LQKENI. Trimming removed 4 bases from V and 1 base from J, with 7 bases in between. The CDR3 DNA follows: TGTGCCAGCTCACGATCAGGCCAAGAGACCCAGTACTTC. Protein: CASSRSGQETQYF.

The V call is TRBV13, the J call TRBJ2-1, with 8 positions matching TRBD1. The germline gives CDR1 PRHDT, CDR2 FYEKMQ (reference sequence). The ends lost 5 bases at V and 8 bases at J; junction bases unmatched: 14. The CDR3 covers 16 residues. This chain's CDR3 is CASSPLGTGAGDEQFF. The CDR3 coding sequence is TGTGCCAGCAGCCCCCTGGGGACAGGCGCTGGAGATGAGCAGTTCTTC.

In its sample, this clone was seen a few times. The V gene is TRBV9, the J gene TRBJ2-5; 12 nucleotides match TRBD2. CDR3 length: 17 amino acids. V dropped 0 bases and J dropped 5; count of bases not matched to a gene: 8. From germline, CDR1 is SGDLS and CDR2 YYNGEE. The CDR3 sequence is CASSVASSGRAYETQYF. The CDR3 DNA reads as TGTGCCAGCAGCGTAGCGTCTAGCGGGAGGGCCTATGAGACCCAGTACTTC.